Listed here is a single T cell receptor (beta chain). The data were taken from a study of blood T cell repertoires in COVID-19. TCRdb's copy holds only in-frame clones and misses some; the assay was immunoSEQ multiplex PCR. The sample lists 200,000 to 250,000 clones; about 90% were seen once. The CDR3 is 14 residues long. J gave up 7 bases and V 4 bases, and 8 bases lay outside the gene matches. Per the germline V gene, CDR1 is LGHNA and CDR2 is YSLEER. The rearrangement links TRBV4-3 to TRBJ1-2, with 8 bases matching TRBD1. This TCR came from a woman in her 30s who had recovered from COVID-19. The sample comprised peripheral blood. CDR3 residues: CASSPSDRVRGYTF. Here the CDR3 DNA reads TGCGCCAGCAGCCCCTCGGACAGGGTGCGTGGCTACACCTTC.